The 17 T cell receptor beta chains presented below share a single source sample, sequenced in a study of blood T cells in healthy people across ages. The second PCR ran roughly 6 to 12 cycles with a sample-barcoded 5' primer and J-beta primers. TCRdb analysed the 5' RACE reads with MiXCR anew, one entry per CDR3 protein. Of hundreds of thousands of distinct CDR3 sequences in the sample, roughly three fifths are singletons; the top ten hold 20% to 30%. Sequences were obtained from blood. These receptors came from a man aged 35-49 years in good health.

In its sample, this clonotype was seen once. The chain carries TRBV7-9 and TRBJ1-1; no definite D call. Germline CDR1 is SEHNR and CDR2 is FQNEAQ (reference sequence). The V end lost 8 bases, the J end lost 11 bases, and 15 bases lay between the germline ends. The CDR3 runs to 11 residues. The CDR3 region is CASAHDLEAFF. The CDR3 DNA sequence: TGTGCCAGCGCGCATGACCTTGAGGCTTTCTTT.

J is TRBJ2-6 and V is TRBV12-3 or TRBV12-4; perhaps TRBD1 as D (7 bases). V was shortened by 6 bases and J by 4 bases, with 16 bases between the two germline ends. The CDR3 spans 16 residues. The CDR3 DNA is TGTGCCAGCAGCGGACACAGGGGAGGAGGGGCCAACGTCCTGACTTTC. Protein sequence: CASSGHRGGGANVLTF.

This clonotype was counted between two and nine times. The J gene is TRBJ2-2, the V gene TRBV5-1; 11 positions match TRBD2. This CDR3 is 16 amino acids long. Germline-derived CDR1 and CDR2 are SGHRS and YFSETQ. Unmatched junction bases numbered 5, after V lost 4 bases and J lost 3 bases. DNA of the CDR3: TGCGCCAGCAGCGACGGGACTAGCGGCTACACCGGGGAGCTGTTTTTT. Amino acids: CASSDGTSGYTGELFF.

This chain joins TRBV4-3 and TRBJ2-1, with D possibly matching TRBD2 (6 bases). V was trimmed by 4 bases and J by 0 bases, leaving 22 bases between them. The germline V gene encodes CDR1 LGHNA and CDR2 YSLEER. This CDR3 contains 19 residues. This chain's CDR3 is CASSPRGGAFSGSYNEQFF. The CDR3 DNA is TGCGCCAGCAGCCCCCGCGGAGGGGCCTTTAGCGGCTCCTACAATGAGCAGTTCTTC.

J is TRBJ2-5 and V is TRBV7-2; D is undetermined. The DNA end favors TRBJ2-7, so the J call may be wrong. The CDR3 contains 12 residues. Germline loops: CDR1 SGHTA, CDR2 FQGNSA. CDR3: CASSLDVREQYF. The CDR3 region has the DNA TGTGCCAGCAGCTTAGACGTGCGCGAGCAGTACTTC.

The gene calls are TRBV20-1 and TRBJ2-7; D call uncertain. The CDR3 spans 14 residues. Between the trimmed V and J ends, which lost 4 bases and 5 bases, there was a span of 18 bases. Germline V gene lookup returns CDR1 DFQATT and CDR2 SNEGSKA (reference sequence). DNA for the CDR3: TGCAGTGCTATTCCCCACGTCCTGGCCCACGAGCAGTACTTC. Its protein is CSAIPHVLAHEQYF.

This clonotype has at least ten counts. The V gene is TRBV7-3, the J gene TRBJ2-5; D may be TRBD2 (7 bases). CDR3 size: 16 residues. V was clipped by 5 bases and J by 1 base, with 17 bases between them. Germline loops: CDR1 SGHTA, CDR2 FQGTGA. The CDR3 DNA follows: TGTGCCAGCAGCCGCAGCCCCCGGGGGGCCCAAGAGACCCAGTACTTC. Translating it yields CASSRSPRGAQETQYF.

This sequence joins TRBV6-1 and TRBJ2-3, with 11 bases aligning to TRBD1. Germline lookup yields CDR1 MNHNS and CDR2 SASEGT. The CDR3 is 18 amino acids. Trimming at V came to 6 bases and at J to 4 bases, leaving 15 bases not matched to a gene. DNA for the CDR3: TGTGCCAGCAGCTCCGGGACAGGGGGTACCCACACACCAGATACGCAGTATTTT. The encoded protein is CASSSGTGGTHTPDTQYF.

This clonotype was seen only a few times. V usage is TRBV27 and J usage is TRBJ1-2; D is undetermined. The V gene's germline CDR1 is MNHEY and CDR2 SMNVEV (reference sequence). The ends were cut back, 3 bases at V and 3 bases at J, with 11 bases in the middle. This CDR3 comprises 14 residues. The CDR3 nucleotides read TGTGCCAGCAGTTTTAATGGTCTGGACTATGGCTACACCTTC. This gives the protein CASSFNGLDYGYTF.

V is TRBV12-3 or TRBV12-4 and J is TRBJ2-3; 9 bases map to TRBD1. This CDR3 comprises 14 residues. Unmatched junction bases numbered 6, after V lost 7 bases and J lost 4 bases. The CDR3, as DNA: TGTGCCAGCACCCTCACAGGGGGCGCAGATACGCAGTATTTT. The encoded protein is CASTLTGGADTQYF.

In the case of this clonotype: Its ends do not fully match the called genes, so a read error is possible. This chain links TRBV6-2 or TRBV6-3 with TRBJ1-2; weak D call: TRBD1 (5 bases). The CDR3 loop spans 14 amino acids. In germline, CDR1 is MNHEY, CDR2 SVGEGT. Here the CDR3 reads CACSYSGPGYGYTF. CDR3 nucleotide sequence: TGTGCCTGCAGTTACTCGGGACCCGGTTATGGCTACACCTTC.

This clonotype was seen once. The chain has TRBV6-6 and TRBJ2-3; D may be TRBD1 (6 bases). Germline-derived CDR1 and CDR2 are MNHNY and SVGAGI (reference sequence). This CDR3 comprises 17 residues. V was trimmed by 6 bases and J by 2 bases, leaving 21 bases between them. The chain's CDR3 is CASSRSTGTQLTDTQYF. The CDR3 nucleotides are TGTGCCAGCAGCAGGTCCACCGGGACACAACTCACAGATACGCAGTATTTT.

The chain joins TRBV6-5 to TRBJ1-4; 7 nucleotides line up with TRBD1. The V segment lost 0 bases and the J segment 8 bases; nucleotides outside the gene matches: 6. Germline assignment: CDR1 MNHEY and CDR2 SVGAGI. The CDR3 has 15 amino acids. The CDR3 DNA sequence: TGTGCCAGCAGTTACTCGAGGGGGCATGGGGAAAAACTGTTTTTT. Its protein is CASSYSRGHGEKLFF.

This rearrangement joins TRBV29-1 to TRBJ2-3; 9 bases fit TRBD1. Trimming at V came to 7 bases and at J to 2 bases, leaving 4 bases not matched to a gene. Germline V CDR1 and CDR2: SQVTM, ANQGSEA. The CDR3 covers 13 residues. CDR3 bases: TGCAGCGCAGGACAGGGGAACACAGATACGCAGTATTTT. It yields the protein CSAGQGNTDTQYF.

The chain couples TRBV24-1 to TRBJ2-6; 7 bases are shared with TRBD1. V shed 6 bases, J shed 1 base, and the junction held 5 bases outside the gene matches. This CDR3 region has 16 residues. Germline CDR1 and CDR2: KGHDR and SFDVKD. The CDR3 sequence is CATSRPGGSGANVLTF. DNA for the CDR3: TGTGCCACCAGTCGTCCAGGGGGATCTGGGGCCAACGTCCTGACTTTC.

The rearrangement joins TRBV11-3 to TRBJ2-3, with D unresolved. The CDR3 is made up of 13 amino acids. Germline-derived CDR1 and CDR2 are SGHNT and YENEEA. Deletions cut 1 base from V and 6 bases from J, with 8 bases between. The CDR3 region is CASSLVLLDTQYF. CDR3 coding DNA: TGTGCCAGCAGCTTAGTCCTCCTTGATACGCAGTATTTT.

This chain uses TRBV7-9 with TRBJ2-4, with no clear D. This CDR3 is built from 13 residues. V was shortened by 0 bases and J by 15 bases, with 15 bases between the two germline ends. The germline V gene has CDR1 SEHNR and CDR2 FQNEAQ (reference sequence). CDR3 residues: CASSLAPSYERYF. The CDR3 bases are TGTGCCAGCAGCTTAGCTCCTTCCTACGAGCGGTACTTC.